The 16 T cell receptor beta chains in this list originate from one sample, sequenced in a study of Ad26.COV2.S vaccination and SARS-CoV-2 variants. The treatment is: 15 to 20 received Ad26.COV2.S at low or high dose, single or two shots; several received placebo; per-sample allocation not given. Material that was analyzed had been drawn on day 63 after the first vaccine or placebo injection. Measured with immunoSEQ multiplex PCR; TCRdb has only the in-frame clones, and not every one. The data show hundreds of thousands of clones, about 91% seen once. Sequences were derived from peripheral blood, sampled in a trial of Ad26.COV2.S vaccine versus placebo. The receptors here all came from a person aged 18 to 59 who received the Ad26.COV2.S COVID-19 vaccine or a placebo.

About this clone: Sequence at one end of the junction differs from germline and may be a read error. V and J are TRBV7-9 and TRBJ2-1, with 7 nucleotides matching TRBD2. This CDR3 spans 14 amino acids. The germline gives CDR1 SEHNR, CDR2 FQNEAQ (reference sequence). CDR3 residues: CASSLAATPNEQFF. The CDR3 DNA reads TGTGCCAGCAGCCTAGCGGCTACCCCCAATGAGCAGTTCTTC.

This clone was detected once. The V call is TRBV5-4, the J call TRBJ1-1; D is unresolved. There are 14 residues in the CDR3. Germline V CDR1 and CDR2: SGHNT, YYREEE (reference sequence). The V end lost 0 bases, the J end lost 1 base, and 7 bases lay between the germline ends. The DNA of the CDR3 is TGTGCCAGCAGCTTGGCGGGGTCGAACACTGAAGCTTTCTTT. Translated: CASSLAGSNTEAFF.

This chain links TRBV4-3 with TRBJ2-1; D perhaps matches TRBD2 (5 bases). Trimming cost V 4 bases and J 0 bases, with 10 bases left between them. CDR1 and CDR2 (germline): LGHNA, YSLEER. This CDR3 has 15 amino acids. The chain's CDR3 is CASSLFRDSYNEQFF. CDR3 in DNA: TGCGCCAGCAGCCTGTTCCGGGACTCCTACAATGAGCAGTTCTTC.

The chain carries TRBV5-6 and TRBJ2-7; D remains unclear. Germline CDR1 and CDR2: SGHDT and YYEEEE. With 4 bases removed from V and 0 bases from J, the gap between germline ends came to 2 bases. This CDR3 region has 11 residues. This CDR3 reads CASSISYEQYF. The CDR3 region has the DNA TGTGCCAGCAGCATCTCCTACGAGCAGTACTTC.

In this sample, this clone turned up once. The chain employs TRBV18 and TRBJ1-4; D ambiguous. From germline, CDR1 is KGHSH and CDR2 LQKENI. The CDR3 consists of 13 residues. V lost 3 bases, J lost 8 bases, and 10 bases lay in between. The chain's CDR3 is CASSPVELEKLFF. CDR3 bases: TGTGCCAGCTCACCTGTCGAACTAGAAAAACTGTTTTTT.

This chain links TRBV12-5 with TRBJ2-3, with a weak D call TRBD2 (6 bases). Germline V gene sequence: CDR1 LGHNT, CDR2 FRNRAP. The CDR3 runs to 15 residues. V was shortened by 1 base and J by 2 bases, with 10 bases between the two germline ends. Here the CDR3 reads CASGLGTGDTDTQYF. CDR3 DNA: TGTGCTAGTGGTTTGGGGACGGGAGACACAGATACGCAGTATTTT.

CDR3 DNA: TGTGCCAGCAGTCGACAGGGCTCTGGGGCCAACGTCCTGACTTTC. Translation gives CASSRQGSGANVLTF. The chain employs TRBV27 and TRBJ2-6; 7 positions match TRBD1. CDR3 length: 15 residues. Germline V lookup: CDR1 MNHEY, CDR2 SMNVEV (reference sequence). V shed 5 bases, J shed 0 bases, and the junction held 1 base outside the gene matches.

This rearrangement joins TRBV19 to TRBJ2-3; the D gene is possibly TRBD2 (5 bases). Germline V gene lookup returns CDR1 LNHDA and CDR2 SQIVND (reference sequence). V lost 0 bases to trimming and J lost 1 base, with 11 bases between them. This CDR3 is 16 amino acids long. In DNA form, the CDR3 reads TGTGCCAGTAGTATAGATTCCGGGAAGGGCACAGATACGCAGTATTTT. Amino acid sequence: CASSIDSGKGTDTQYF.

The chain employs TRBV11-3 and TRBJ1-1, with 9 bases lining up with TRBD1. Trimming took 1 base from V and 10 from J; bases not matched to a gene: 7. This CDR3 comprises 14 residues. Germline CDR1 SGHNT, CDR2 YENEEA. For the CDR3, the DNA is TGTGCCAGCAGCTTAGCCTCCGGACAGGGGAGAGCTTTCTTT. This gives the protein CASSLASGQGRAFF.

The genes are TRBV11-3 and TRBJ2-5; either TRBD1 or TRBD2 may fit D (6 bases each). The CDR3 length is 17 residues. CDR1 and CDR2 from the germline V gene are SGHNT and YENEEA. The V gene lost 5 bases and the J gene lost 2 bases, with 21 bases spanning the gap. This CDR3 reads CASSQGRSAIIQETQYF. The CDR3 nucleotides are TGTGCCAGCAGCCAGGGGAGGTCAGCGATCATACAAGAGACCCAGTACTTC.

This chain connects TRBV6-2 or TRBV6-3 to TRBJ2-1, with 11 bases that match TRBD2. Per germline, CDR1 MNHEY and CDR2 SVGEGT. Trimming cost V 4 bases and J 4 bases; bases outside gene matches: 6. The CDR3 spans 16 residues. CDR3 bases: TGTGCCAGCAGTTTAAGAGGGACTAGCGGATACAATGAGCAGTTCTTC. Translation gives CASSLRGTSGYNEQFF.

CDR3 nucleotides: TGCGCCAGCAGCTTGGTGGCTAGCGGGAGTAGTGAGCAGTTCTTC. Protein sequence: CASSLVASGSSEQFF. V and J are TRBV5-1 and TRBJ2-1; TRBD2 aligns across 10 bases. The V gene's germline CDR1 is SGHRS and CDR2 YFSETQ. The CDR3 runs to 15 residues. V lost 0 bases to trimming and J lost 9 bases; unmatched junction nucleotides: 6.

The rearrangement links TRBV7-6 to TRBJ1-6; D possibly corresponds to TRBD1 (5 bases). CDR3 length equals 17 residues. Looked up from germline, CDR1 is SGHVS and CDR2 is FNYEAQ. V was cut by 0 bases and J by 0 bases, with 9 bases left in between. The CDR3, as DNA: TGTGCCAGCAGCTTAGCCGGGGCGAGCTCCTATAATTCACCCCTCCACTTT. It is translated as CASSLAGASSYNSPLHF.

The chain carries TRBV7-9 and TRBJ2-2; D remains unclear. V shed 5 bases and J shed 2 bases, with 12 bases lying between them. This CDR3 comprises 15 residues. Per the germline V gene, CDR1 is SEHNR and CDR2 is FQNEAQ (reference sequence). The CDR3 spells CASSKNGVNTGELFF. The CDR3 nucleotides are TGTGCCAGCAGCAAAAATGGAGTAAACACCGGGGAGCTGTTTTTT.

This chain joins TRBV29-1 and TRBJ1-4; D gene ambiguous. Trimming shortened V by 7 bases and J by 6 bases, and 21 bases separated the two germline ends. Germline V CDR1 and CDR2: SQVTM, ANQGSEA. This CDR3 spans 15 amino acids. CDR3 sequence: CSAAPNGERHEKLFF. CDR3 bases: TGCAGCGCCGCTCCAAATGGGGAGCGCCATGAAAAACTGTTTTTT.

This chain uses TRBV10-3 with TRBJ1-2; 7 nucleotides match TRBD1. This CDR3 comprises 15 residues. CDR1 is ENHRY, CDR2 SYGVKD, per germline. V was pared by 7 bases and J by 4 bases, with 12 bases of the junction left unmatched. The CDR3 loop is CAITPDREDGYGYTF. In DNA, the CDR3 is TGTGCCATCACCCCAGACAGGGAAGATGGCTATGGCTACACCTTC.